These T cell receptor beta chains were read from a single sample in a study of cytomegalovirus exposure and HLA in healthy donors. Produced via immunoSEQ multiplex PCR; TCRdb's table is partial and in-frame only. This table holds about 150,000 clones, around 82% found once. The sequencing sample was made of PBMCs. Receptors were obtained from a middle-aged woman in good health and CMV-seropositive. Both conserved end residues are part of each CDR3. A D gene is named only where the DNA matches it firmly. Rows give clone size only sometimes, using once, few, many, or a class for an expanded clone.

j_call	cdr3_length	d_call	clone_size	v_call	cdr3_aa	cdr3_nt
TRBJ1-5	18	-	-	TRBV4-1	CASSHGPPGRGSNQPQHF	TGCGCCAGCAGCCACGGTCCACCAGGGAGGGGAAGCAATCAGCCCCAGCATTTT
TRBJ2-5	13	-	once	TRBV7-7	CASSLRESETQYF	TGTGCCAGCAGCCTCCGGGAGTCAGAGACCCAGTACTTC
TRBJ2-3	14	TRBD2	once	TRBV4-2	CASSQDLSGRWPYF	TGTGCCAGCAGCCAAGATCTGAGCGGGAGATGGCCGTATTTT
TRBJ2-2	16	-	-	TRBV7-3	CASSLTPLGNTGELFF	TGTGCCAGCAGCTTAACCCCACTAGGCAACACCGGGGAGCTGTTTTTT
TRBJ1-5	12	-	-	TRBV6-6	CASSYPYQPQHF	TGTGCCAGCAGTTACCCCTATCAGCCCCAGCATTTT
TRBJ2-1	16	-	-	TRBV6-4	CASSDRAGTGYNEQFF	TGTGCCAGCAGTGATAGGGCGGGGACCGGATACAATGAGCAGTTCTTC
TRBJ2-2	14	-	-	TRBV6-5	CASSYSRAPGELFF	TGTGCCAGCAGTTACTCCAGGGCTCCCGGGGAGCTGTTTTTT
TRBJ2-1	16	TRBD2	-	TRBV7-3	CASSRAAGATYNEQFF	TGTGCCAGCAGCAGAGCAGCGGGAGCAACTTACAATGAGCAGTTCTTC
TRBJ1-5	15	TRBD1	-	TRBV18	CASSPRQGGNQPQHF	TGTGCCAGCTCACCGCGACAGGGAGGCAATCAGCCCCAGCATTTT
TRBJ2-3	19	TRBD2	once	TRBV5-1	CASRPKHPGLADFTDTQYF	TGCGCCAGCAGGCCAAAGCATCCGGGACTAGCGGACTTCACAGATACGCAGTATTTT
TRBJ1-4	14	TRBD1	once	TRBV14	CASSETGLNEKLFF	TGTGCCAGCAGCGAGACAGGGCTTAATGAAAAACTGTTTTTT
TRBJ2-5	14	-	-	TRBV5-1	CASSLESRLETQYF	TGCGCCAGCAGCTTGGAATCCAGGTTGGAGACCCAGTACTTC
TRBJ2-7	14	TRBD1	-	TRBV29-1	CSVRQGASSYEQYF	TGCAGCGTTCGACAGGGGGCGAGCTCCTACGAGCAGTACTTC
TRBJ2-3	14	-	many	TRBV6-5	CASRTTDRTDTQYF	TGTGCCAGCAGGACCACTGACAGGACAGATACGCAGTATTTT
TRBJ2-6	13	-	few	TRBV2	CASFNSGANVLTF	TGTGCCAGCTTCAACTCTGGGGCCAACGTCCTGACTTTC
TRBJ2-7	12	-	once	TRBV2	CACRRETYEQYF	TGTGCCTGCCGCCGCGAAACCTACGAGCAGTACTTC
TRBJ2-1	15	TRBD2	-	TRBV5-6	CASSLVSGDYNEQFF	TGTGCCAGCAGCTTGGTCAGCGGGGACTACAATGAGCAGTTCTTC
TRBJ1-2	15	-	-	TRBV6-6	CASSYSIYAIYGYTF	TGTGCCAGCAGTTACTCGATCTATGCTATCTATGGCTACACCTTC
TRBJ2-1	15	-	-	TRBV5-8	CASSAQGSSYNEQFF	TGTGCCAGCTCGGCGCAGGGTAGCTCCTACAATGAGCAGTTCTTC
TRBJ2-6	14	-	-	TRBV27	CASSFLSGANVLTF	TGTGCCAGCAGTTTCCTCTCGGGGGCCAACGTCCTGACTTTC
TRBJ2-7	20	TRBD2	-	TRBV18	CASSPQGIPMTSASSYEQYF	TGTGCCAGCTCACCGCAGGGGATCCCTATGACTAGCGCAAGCTCCTACGAGCAGTACTTC
TRBJ2-5	15	-	-	TRBV2	CASNRPGRAQETQYF	TGTGCCAGCAACCGACCCGGCAGGGCCCAAGAGACCCAGTACTTC
TRBJ2-3	15	TRBD2	few	TRBV6-1	CASIFIAGGTDTQYF	TGTGCCAGCATTTTTATAGCGGGAGGCACGGATACGCAGTATTTT
TRBJ1-1	14	-	few	TRBV6-5	CASSYGQLNTEAFF	TGTGCCAGCAGTTACGGTCAGTTGAACACTGAAGCTTTCTTT
TRBJ1-5	12	-	-	TRBV2	CASSEPNQPQHF	TGTGCCAGCAGTGAACCGAATCAGCCCCAGCATTTT